What follows is one T cell receptor (beta chain) and its context. This clone was detected only a few times. Its antigen is not yet known. No much larger clonotype is one base removed from it; base qualities were not supplied. TCRbeta CDR3 regions were amplified from genomic DNA using the immunoSEQ Assay, a bias-controlled multiplex PCR. Per the original workflow: Within the assay, amplification of reference gene primers was used to estimate how many nucleated cells each sample contained. To quantify the absolute abundance of each unique TCRbeta CDR3 rearrangement, sequence reads were collapsed and filtered. For each sample, productive Simpson clonality was calculated by taking the square root of Simpson's diversity index across productive rearrangements. Entries here come from immuneACCESS through TCRdb and include only in-frame sequences with V and J called. Some clones fail to appear in such tables; in the studies checked, an unresolved V gene covers under half of the shortfall, and the cause of the remainder is unknown. V, J and clone size reflect that table, while D and trimming were determined from the DNA. The table for this sample lists more than 120,000 clones; roughly 81% of them were counted only once. 2% to 3% of the sample belongs to the ten largest clones.

This entry comes from a study of blood T cell repertoires in COVID-19 (TCRdb year 2020). Broadly, across the study: Samples from collaborators originated in the United States, Italy and Spain and spanned both the acute and convalescent phases of COVID-19. The material from the prospective study consisted of cDNA or gDNA derived from T cells, B-cell-depleted T cells, or PBMCs. Subjects who had been exposed to COVID-19, were actively infected with it, or had recovered from it provided the deeply sampled blood TCRbeta repertoires that made up the dataset. A freely available public database, intended as a resource for researchers studying the immune response to SARS-CoV-2, is where the repertoires were released. Samples came from the ongoing ImmuneRACE study (first 160 participants) plus 1,254 subjects from 6 global collaborators. A de-identified subject ID, COVID-19 status, age in years and sex were almost always included in the sample metadata. HLA class I and class II types, where available, came from metadata supplied by the sample provider rather than from assay-based typing.

What the work shows at the level of the full study, not this receptor alone: The amount of clinical and demographic metadata varied by source and participant and was provided uncurated.

The collaborating institutions used their own protocols to collect whole blood in K2EDTA tubes. Collaborator samples were shipped for TCRbeta analysis as frozen whole blood, isolated PBMCs, or DNA extracted from either sample type. The source material was peripheral blood. The source of this sequence is a human donor with acute or convalescent COVID-19. The donor label of this sample is uncertain.

CDR3 protein: CASGRDRGYGYTF. At the DNA level, the sequence is TGCGCCAGCGGAAGGGACAGGGGATATGGCTACACCTTC. The receptor chain draws on TRBV10-2 and TRBJ1-2; 10 of the junction bases match TRBD1. The germline V gene specifies WSHSY as CDR1 and SAAADI as CDR2. Spanning cysteine to phenylalanine, the CDR3 consists of 13 amino acids. Only the CDR3 region is kept as DNA, spanning 39 bases read in frame from base 1. V and J are trimmed by 8 bases and 5 bases, and the gene matches miss 5 bases of the junction.